This T cell receptor beta chain was captured by sequencing in a study of T cell repertoires in cytomegalovirus infection. The CDR3 covers 18 residues. CDR1 is ENHRY, CDR2 SYGVKD, per germline. V was pared by 2 bases and J by 0 bases, with 17 bases between. TCRdb fed the reads into MiXCR, producing one record per CDR3 protein. This sample carries roughly 190,000 distinct CDR3 sequences, 8% to 10% of them seen once, and the ten largest clones take around 4.4%. This clonotype has a count of ten or more. The origin of this receptor is a human donor in good health (CMV status not recorded). Some clones in this sample may be carry-over from other donors' samples. The V and J genes are TRBV10-3 and TRBJ1-3; D is unclear. Sample: PBMCs. In nucleotides, the CDR3 is TGTGCCATCAGTGAGACCGGGCAGGAGTTTTACTCTGGAAACACCATATATTTT. Its translation: CAISETGQEFYSGNTIYF.